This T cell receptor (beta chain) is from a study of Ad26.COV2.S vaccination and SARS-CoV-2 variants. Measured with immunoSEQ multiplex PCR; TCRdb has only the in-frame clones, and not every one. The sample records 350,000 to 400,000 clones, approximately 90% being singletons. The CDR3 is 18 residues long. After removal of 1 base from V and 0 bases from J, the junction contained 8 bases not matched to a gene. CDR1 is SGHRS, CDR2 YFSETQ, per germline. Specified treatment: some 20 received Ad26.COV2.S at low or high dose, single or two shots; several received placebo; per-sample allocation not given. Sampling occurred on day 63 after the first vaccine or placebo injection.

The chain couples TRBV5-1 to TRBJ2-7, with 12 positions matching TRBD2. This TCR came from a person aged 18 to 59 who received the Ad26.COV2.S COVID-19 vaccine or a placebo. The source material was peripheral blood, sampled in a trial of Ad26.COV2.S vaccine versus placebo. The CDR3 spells CASSLLRLAGENSYEQYF. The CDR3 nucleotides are TGCGCCAGCAGCTTGCTACGACTAGCGGGGGAAAACTCCTACGAGCAGTACTTC.